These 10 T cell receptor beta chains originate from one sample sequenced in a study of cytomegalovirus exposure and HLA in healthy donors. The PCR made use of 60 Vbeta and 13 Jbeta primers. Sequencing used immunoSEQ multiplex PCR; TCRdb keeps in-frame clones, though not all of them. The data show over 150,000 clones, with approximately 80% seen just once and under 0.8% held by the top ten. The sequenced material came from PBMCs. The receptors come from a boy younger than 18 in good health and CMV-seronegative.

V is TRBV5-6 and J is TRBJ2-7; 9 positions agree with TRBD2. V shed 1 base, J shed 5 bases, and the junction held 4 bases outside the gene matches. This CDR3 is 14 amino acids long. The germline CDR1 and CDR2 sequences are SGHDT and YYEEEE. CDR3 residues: CASSLLAGANEQYF. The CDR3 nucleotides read TGTGCCAGCAGCTTGTTAGCGGGAGCCAACGAGCAGTACTTC.

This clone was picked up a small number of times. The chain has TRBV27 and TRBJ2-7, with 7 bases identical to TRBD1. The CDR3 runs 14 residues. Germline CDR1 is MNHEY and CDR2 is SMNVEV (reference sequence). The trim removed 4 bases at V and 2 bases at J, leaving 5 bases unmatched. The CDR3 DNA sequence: TGTGCCAGCAGTTCCCGGGACAGTACCTACGAGCAGTACTTC. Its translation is CASSSRDSTYEQYF.

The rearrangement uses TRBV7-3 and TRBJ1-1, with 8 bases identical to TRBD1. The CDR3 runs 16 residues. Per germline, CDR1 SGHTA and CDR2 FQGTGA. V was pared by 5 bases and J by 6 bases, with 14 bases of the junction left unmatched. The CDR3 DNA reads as TGTGCCAGCAGCCGAGAGTCGACAGGGGTGGGGGCTGAAGCTTTCTTT. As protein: CASSRESTGVGAEAFF.

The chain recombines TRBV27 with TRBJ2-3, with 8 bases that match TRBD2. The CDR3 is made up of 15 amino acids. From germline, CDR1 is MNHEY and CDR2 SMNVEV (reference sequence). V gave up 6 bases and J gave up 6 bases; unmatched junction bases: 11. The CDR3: CASRLAVGGFDTQYF. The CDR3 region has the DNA TGTGCCAGCAGACTAGCGGTGGGTGGTTTCGATACGCAGTATTTT.

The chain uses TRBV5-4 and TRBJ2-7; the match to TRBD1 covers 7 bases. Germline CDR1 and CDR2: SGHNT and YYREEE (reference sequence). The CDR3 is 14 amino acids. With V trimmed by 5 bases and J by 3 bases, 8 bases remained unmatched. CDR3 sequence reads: CASRSQGQSYEQYF. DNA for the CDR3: TGTGCCAGCAGATCCCAGGGACAGAGCTACGAGCAGTACTTC.

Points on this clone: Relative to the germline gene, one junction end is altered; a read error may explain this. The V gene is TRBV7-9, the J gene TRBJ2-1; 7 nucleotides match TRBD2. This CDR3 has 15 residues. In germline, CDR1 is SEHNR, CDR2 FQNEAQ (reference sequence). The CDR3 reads CSSSFSSGGLNEQFF. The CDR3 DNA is TGTTCCAGCAGCTTTTCTAGCGGAGGCCTAAATGAGCAGTTCTTC.

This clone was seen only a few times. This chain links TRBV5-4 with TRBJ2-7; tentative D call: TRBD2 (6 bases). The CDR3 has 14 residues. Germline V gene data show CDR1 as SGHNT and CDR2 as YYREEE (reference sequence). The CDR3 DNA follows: TGTGCATCAGGCGGGACGGATTATTTCTACGAGCAGTACTTC. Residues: CASGGTDYFYEQYF.

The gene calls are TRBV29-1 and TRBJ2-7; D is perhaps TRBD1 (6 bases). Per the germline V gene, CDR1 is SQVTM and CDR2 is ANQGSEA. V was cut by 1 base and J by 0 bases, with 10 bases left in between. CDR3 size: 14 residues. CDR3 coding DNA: TGCAGCGTTGAAGTTTCAGGGGCCTCCTACGAGCAGTACTTC. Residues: CSVEVSGASYEQYF.

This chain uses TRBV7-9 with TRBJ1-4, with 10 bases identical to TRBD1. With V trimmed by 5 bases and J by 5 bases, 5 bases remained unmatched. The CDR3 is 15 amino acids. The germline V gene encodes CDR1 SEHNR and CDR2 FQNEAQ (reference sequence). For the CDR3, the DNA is TGTGCCAGCAGCCCCGGGACAGGGGAAAATGAAAAACTGTTTTTT. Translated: CASSPGTGENEKLFF.

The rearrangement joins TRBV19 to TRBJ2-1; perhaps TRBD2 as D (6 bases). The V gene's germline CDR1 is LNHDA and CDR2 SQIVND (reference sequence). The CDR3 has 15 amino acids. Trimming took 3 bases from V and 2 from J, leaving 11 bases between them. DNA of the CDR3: TGTGCCAGTAGTATTGGGCGGGGTGCCTACAATGAGCAGTTCTTC. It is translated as CASSIGRGAYNEQFF. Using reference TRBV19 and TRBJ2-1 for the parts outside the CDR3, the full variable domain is DGGITQSPKYLFRKEGQNVTLSCEQNLNHDAMYWYRQDPGQGLRLIYYSQIVNDFQKGDIAEGYSVSREKKESFPLTVTSAQKNPTAFYLCASSIGRGAYNEQFFGPGTRLTVL.